The 10 T cell receptor beta chains below come from one sample, sequenced in a study of T cells after yellow fever vaccination. TCRdb itself ran the 5' RACE reads through MiXCR, one entry per CDR3 protein. The data contain about 580,000 distinct CDR3 sequences, about 15% of them seen just once; the ten biggest clones take up around 16%. The sequenced sample was PBMCs, obtained 5 days after the first yellow fever vaccination. The origin of the receptors is a man between 18 and 35 years old who received the YFV17D yellow fever vaccine.

The chain combines TRBV5-1 with TRBJ2-4; D is unclear. This CDR3 comprises 16 residues. Trimming shortened V by 0 bases and J by 0 bases, and 10 bases separated the two germline ends. The germline CDR1 and CDR2 sequences are SGHRS and YFSETQ. CDR3 DNA: TGCGCCAGCAGCTTGGGAGGCAGCATAGCCAAAAACATTCAGTACTTC. This codes for CASSLGGSIAKNIQYF. Full variable domain (remainder filled in from reference TRBV5-1 and TRBJ2-4): KAGVTQTPRYLIKTRGQQVTLSCSPISGHRSVSWYQQTPGQGLQFLFEYFSETQRNKGNFPGRFSGRQFSNSRSEMNVSTLELGDSALYLCASSLGGSIAKNIQYFGAGTRLSVL.

J is TRBJ1-6 and V is TRBV7-2; 7 nucleotides align to TRBD1. CDR3 length: 16 amino acids. V lost 1 base to trimming and J lost 1 base; unmatched junction nucleotides: 1. Germline V gene sequence: CDR1 SGHTA, CDR2 FQGNSA. The chain's CDR3 is CASSLGRGSYNSPLHF. The CDR3 region has the DNA TGTGCCAGCAGCTTAGGCAGGGGGTCCTATAATTCACCCCTCCACTTT.

This clonotype has ten or more counts. The chain joins TRBV6-5 to TRBJ2-5, with 14 bases identical to TRBD2. J was trimmed by 4 bases and V by 0 bases; bases with no gene match: 1. Germline assignment: CDR1 MNHEY and CDR2 SVGAGI. CDR3 length: 16 amino acids. CDR3 region: CASSYSGTSGGETQYF. CDR3 in DNA: TGTGCCAGCAGTTACTCCGGGACTAGCGGGGGAGAGACCCAGTACTTC.

This rearrangement joins TRBV12-3 or TRBV12-4 to TRBJ2-2; D is unresolved. Deletions cut 3 bases from V and 2 bases from J, with 10 bases between. The CDR3 covers 15 residues. The CDR3 sequence: CASSFVQSNTGELFF. CDR3 nucleotide sequence: TGTGCCAGCAGTTTCGTCCAGTCAAACACCGGGGAGCTGTTTTTT.

The rearrangement joins TRBV6-2 or TRBV6-3 to TRBJ2-5; D unclear. V shed 7 bases and J shed 4 bases, with 10 bases lying between them. Germline V gives CDR1 MNHEY, CDR2 SVGEGT. The CDR3 extends over 12 amino acids. CDR3 sequence reads: CASKRRLETQYF. The CDR3 DNA follows: TGTGCCAGCAAACGGCGGCTAGAGACCCAGTACTTC.

This clonotype was seen repeatedly, ten times or more. The chain uses TRBV29-1 and TRBJ2-4; D is uncertain. Germline values: CDR1 SQVTM, CDR2 ANQGSEA. Trimming stripped 4 bases from V and 0 bases from J, with 13 bases between. This CDR3 is 15 amino acids long. The CDR3 sequence is CSVVTPALAKNIQYF. The CDR3 nucleotides are TGCAGCGTTGTTACGCCCGCTCTAGCCAAAAACATTCAGTACTTC.

The V call is TRBV9, the J call TRBJ2-7, with TRBD1 matching over 7 bases. The CDR3 runs 16 residues. Germline V lookup: CDR1 SGDLS, CDR2 YYNGEE. V trimming: 4 bases; J trimming: 4 bases; junction bases outside the gene matches: 14. The CDR3 sequence: CASSPQGGNPLYEQYF. The CDR3 region has the DNA TGTGCCAGCAGCCCCCAAGGGGGCAACCCACTATACGAGCAGTACTTC.

This chain links TRBV21-1 with TRBJ2-7; the D segment call TRBD1 is taken from the table without a DNA check. TRBV21-1 is shown as a pseudogene. This CDR3 comprises 17 residues. This CDR3 is CASSKRVGTGCSYEQYV. The CDR3 coding sequence is TGTGCCAGCAGCAAACGGGTGGGGACAGGGTGTTCCTACGAGCAGTACGTC.

The CDR3 reads CASSSQVRGDVLNEQFF. CDR3 DNA: TGTGCCAGCAGCTCCCAAGTGCGGGGGGACGTCTTGAATGAGCAGTTCTTC. The genes are TRBV9 and TRBJ2-1, with TRBD2 identical over 8 bases. The CDR3 spans 17 residues. The V and J ends lost 4 bases and 7 bases, in that order; junction bases with no gene match: 16. In germline, CDR1 is SGDLS, CDR2 YYNGEE.

In its sample, this clonotype was seen a few times. The CDR3 reads CASSRDDSGNTIYF. The CDR3 DNA is TGTGCCAGCAGCCGCGATGACTCCGGAAACACCATATATTTT. V is TRBV7-9 and J is TRBJ1-3; D is uncertain. Germline CDR1 SEHNR, CDR2 FQNEAQ (reference sequence). The CDR3 covers 14 residues. V lost 5 bases, J lost 4 bases, and 12 bases lay in between.